This T cell receptor beta chain was recovered during a study of blood T cell repertoires in COVID-19 (dated by TCRdb to the early 2020s). As for the study more broadly: Samples from collaborators originated in the United States, Italy and Spain and spanned both the acute and convalescent phases of COVID-19. The prospective study material was composed of cDNA or gDNA derived from T cells, B-cell-depleted T cells, or PBMCs. Subjects who had been exposed to COVID-19, were actively infected with it, or had recovered from it provided the deeply sampled blood TCRbeta repertoires that made up the dataset. A freely available public database, intended as a resource for researchers studying the immune response to SARS-CoV-2, is where the repertoires were released. Samples came from the ongoing ImmuneRACE study (first 160 participants) plus 1,254 subjects from 6 global collaborators. The sample metadata nearly always contained a de-identified subject ID, COVID-19 status, age in years and sex. Where available, HLA class I and class II types were taken from metadata supplied by the sample provider and were not determined by assay-based typing. Paper-wide results and their limitations: Clinical and demographic metadata were provided uncurated, with the amount varying by source and participant.

The immunoSEQ Assay, a bias-controlled multiplex PCR, was used to amplify TCRbeta CDR3 regions from genomic DNA. Per the authors' processing: Within the assay, amplification of reference gene primers was used to estimate how many nucleated cells each sample contained. To quantify the absolute abundance of each unique TCRbeta CDR3 rearrangement, sequence reads were collapsed and filtered. Productive Simpson clonality was computed per sample as the square root of Simpson's diversity index over productive rearrangements. In TCRdb, the immuneACCESS table is reduced to in-frame sequences with V and J assigned. These tables do not hold every clone; where another copy was compared, an unresolved V gene accounts for under half, and the others remain unexplained. Clone size and the V and J calls come from that table; the DNA yielded D and trimming. Here the sample has 20,000 to 25,000 clones; approximately 90% occur a single time. The ten largest clones add up to 3.8% of the sample.

CDR1 and CDR2 were assigned from the germline V gene (reference sequence) as DFQATT and SNEGSKA. Trimming costs V 3 bases and J 2 bases, and their ends lie 7 bases apart. Including cysteine and phenylalanine, the CDR3 has 12 amino acids. Here the CDR3 DNA is all that survives: 36 bases in frame from base 1. The collaborating institutions used their own protocols to collect whole blood in K2EDTA tubes. For TCRbeta analysis, collaborators shipped samples in one of three forms: frozen whole blood, isolated PBMCs, or DNA extracted from either of those sample types. Worth noting for this clone: Its antigen remains undetermined. Per-base qualities were not stored, and no clone one base away is much larger.

The material sequenced was peripheral blood. This sequence was found in a man aged 45-65 years with active COVID-19. The chain was built from TRBV20-1 and TRBJ1-2; too little of a D gene remains to name it. In nucleotide form, the sequence is TGCAGTGCTAGTAACACGAACTATGGCTACACCTTC. This codes for CSASNTNYGYTF.